These 13 T cell receptor beta chains were sequenced from one sample in a study of blood T cell repertoires in COVID-19. Profiled with immunoSEQ multiplex PCR; TCRdb holds only in-frame clones, not every one. The table shows 60,000 to 70,000 clones, with roughly 74% occurring only once. Sequencing was performed on peripheral blood. The receptors derive from a woman of 80 years or more with acute or convalescent COVID-19.

The J gene is TRBJ2-2, the V gene TRBV6-2 or TRBV6-3; 9 nucleotides align to TRBD1. Germline CDR1 and CDR2: MNHEY and SVGEGT. CDR3 length: 15 amino acids. After removal of 5 bases from V and 3 bases from J, the junction contained 4 bases not matched to a gene. For the CDR3, the DNA is TGTGCCAGCAGTCACAGGGGGCTAGACACCGGGGAGCTGTTTTTT. This encodes CASSHRGLDTGELFF.

This chain uses TRBV27 with TRBJ1-2, with D possibly matching TRBD1 (5 bases). This CDR3 comprises 12 residues. Trimming cost V 11 bases and J 7 bases, with 17 bases left between them. Per the germline V gene, CDR1 is MNHEY and CDR2 is SMNVEV (reference sequence). The CDR3 spells CAAQGRVGGYTF. The CDR3, as DNA: TGTGCCGCTCAGGGTAGGGTGGGTGGCTACACCTTC.

Regarding this clone: The sample holds other DNA sequences that translate to the same CDR3. As DNA, the CDR3 is TGTGCCAGCAGCTTCGACAGGGACACTGAAGCTTTCTTT. The encoded protein is CASSFDRDTEAFF. The V and J genes are TRBV5-8 and TRBJ1-1; 7 nucleotides match TRBD1. CDR1 and CDR2 (germline): SGHTS, YDEGEE. J was trimmed by 3 bases and V by 2 bases; bases with no gene match: 1. This CDR3 is built from 13 residues. Complete variable domain (other parts from reference TRBV5-8 and TRBJ1-1): EAGVTQSPTHLIKTRGQQATLRCSPISGHTSVYWYQQALGLGLQFLLWYDEGEERNRGNFPPRFSGRQFPNYSSELNVNALELEDSALYLCASSFDRDTEAFFGQGTRLTVV.

The CDR3 loop is CASSLSLAGSNEQFF. DNA of the CDR3: TGTGCCAGCAGTTTGTCCCTAGCGGGATCCAATGAGCAGTTCTTC. The rearrangement joins TRBV27 to TRBJ2-1; 9 bases are a match to TRBD2. Trimming cost V 3 bases and J 6 bases; bases outside gene matches: 6. The CDR3 is made up of 15 amino acids. Germline V CDR1 and CDR2: MNHEY, SMNVEV (reference sequence).

The chain is built from TRBV3-1 (or the pseudogene TRBV3-2) and TRBJ2-1; D perhaps matches TRBD1 (5 bases). CDR1 is LGHDT, CDR2 YNNKEL, per germline (reference sequence). Trimming removed 2 bases from V and 5 bases from J, with 13 bases in between. The CDR3 length is 15 residues. The CDR3 sequence: CASSQFLQGNNEQFF. The CDR3 DNA is TGTGCCAGCAGCCAATTCCTGCAGGGCAACAATGAGCAGTTCTTC.

J is TRBJ2-7 and V is TRBV24-1, with TRBD1 matching over 8 bases. CDR3 length: 15 residues. The germline CDR1 and CDR2 sequences are KGHDR and SFDVKD. V was pared by 5 bases and J by 3 bases, with 8 bases of the junction left unmatched. For the CDR3, the DNA is TGTGCCACCAGTGGGCCGTCCGGGACAGGCTACGAGCAGTACTTC. This gives the protein CATSGPSGTGYEQYF.

V usage is TRBV2 and J usage is TRBJ2-1, with 9 positions matching TRBD2. Germline trimming cut 8 bases from V and 2 bases from J; bases unmatched to any gene: 7. Germline V CDR1 and CDR2: SNHLY, FYNNEI. This CDR3 spans 15 amino acids. CDR3 in amino acids: CASVLGTSTYNEQFF. The CDR3 DNA is TGTGCCAGCGTCCTCGGGACTAGCACCTACAATGAGCAGTTCTTC.

This clone appeared a single time. The V and J genes are TRBV19 and TRBJ1-2; 7 bases agree with TRBD1. This CDR3 contains 19 residues. The junction had 19 bases not matched to a gene; V was cut back by 4 bases and J by 2 bases. Germline V gene data show CDR1 as LNHDA and CDR2 as SQIVND (reference sequence). CDR3 nucleotide sequence: TGTGCCAGTAGTAACGTCTTTGGGACAGCGGTGACCCTCAACTATGGCTACACCTTC. Amino acids: CASSNVFGTAVTLNYGYTF.

The V gene is TRBV6-5, the J gene TRBJ1-1, with D possibly being TRBD1 (5 bases). Per the germline V gene, CDR1 is MNHEY and CDR2 is SVGAGI. The CDR3 consists of 15 residues. Trimming stripped 8 bases from V and 0 bases from J, with 16 bases between. The CDR3 bases are TGTGCCAGCTGCGGGGGATTCACAATGAACACTGAAGCTTTCTTT. Amino acid sequence: CASCGGFTMNTEAFF.

The chain uses TRBV6-5 and TRBJ1-1, with TRBD1 matching over 7 bases. This CDR3 is 14 amino acids long. With 6 bases clipped from V and 5 bases from J, the junction kept 9 bases outside the gene matches. Germline CDR1 and CDR2: MNHEY and SVGAGI. The CDR3 region has the DNA TGTGCCAGCAGGACAACAGGGGAGAGAACTGAAGCTTTCTTT. Translated: CASRTTGERTEAFF.

The rearrangement uses TRBV6-5 and TRBJ2-5, with a weak D call TRBD2 (7 bases). V gave up 9 bases and J gave up 5 bases, with 16 bases separating them. There are 13 residues in the CDR3. Germline-derived CDR1 and CDR2 are MNHEY and SVGAGI. For the CDR3, the DNA is TGTGCCAGTGGGGGGGCTACCCGGGAGACCCAGTACTTC. Translated: CASGGATRETQYF.

This sequence joins TRBV19 and TRBJ2-5; the D gene is possibly TRBD2 (6 bases). Germline values: CDR1 LNHDA, CDR2 SQIVND (reference sequence). This CDR3 has 14 amino acids. The germline V and J ends were trimmed by 3 bases and 4 bases, with 12 bases remaining between them. The CDR3 DNA follows: TGTGCCAGTAGTATCGGGACTCGTGGAGAGACCCAGTACTTC. Translation gives CASSIGTRGETQYF.

This clone has just one count. CDR3 coding DNA: TGTGCCAGCAGGACCCCCAGGGGTGGCAATCAGCCCCAGCATTTT. Translating it yields CASRTPRGGNQPQHF. The chain joins TRBV28 to TRBJ1-5; TRBD1 might be the D (6 bases). The CDR3 is 15 residues long. V gave up 6 bases and J gave up 2 bases, with 14 bases separating them. The germline V gene encodes CDR1 MDHEN and CDR2 SYDVKM. Supplemented by reference TRBV28 and TRBJ1-5, the full variable domain reads DVKVTQSSRYLVKRTGEKVFLECVQDMDHENMFWYRQDPGLGLRLIYFSYDVKMKEKGDIPEGYSVSREKKERFSLILESASTNQTSMYLCASRTPRGGNQPQHFGDGTRLSIL.